The source of this T cell receptor (beta chain) is a study of blood T cell repertoires in COVID-19. Data came from immunoSEQ multiplex PCR; TCRdb stores just in-frame clones and leaves some out. Of 200,000 to 250,000 clones listed, 87% were seen once; the top ten hold about a tenth. CDR3 length: 16 residues. Trimming pared 5 bases from V and 8 bases from J, leaving 22 bases between. Germline V gives CDR1 SGHTA, CDR2 FQGTGA. The material sequenced was PBMCs or T cells enriched from blood (not recorded which). This sequence originates from a man between 18 and 35 years old with acute COVID-19. The V call is TRBV7-3, the J call TRBJ2-1; weak D call: TRBD2 (6 bases). The CDR3 DNA reads TGTGCCAGCAGCCCCCACATAGGGCGGGAAGGGTATGAGCAGTTCTTC. Translated: CASSPHIGREGYEQFF. Filled out from reference TRBV7-3 and TRBJ2-1, the complete variable domain reads GAGVSQTPSNKVTEKGKYVELRCDPISGHTALYWYRQSLGQGPEFLIYFQGTGAADDSGLPNDRFFAVRPEGSVSTLKIQRTERGDSAVYLCASSPHIGREGYEQFFGPGTRLTVL.